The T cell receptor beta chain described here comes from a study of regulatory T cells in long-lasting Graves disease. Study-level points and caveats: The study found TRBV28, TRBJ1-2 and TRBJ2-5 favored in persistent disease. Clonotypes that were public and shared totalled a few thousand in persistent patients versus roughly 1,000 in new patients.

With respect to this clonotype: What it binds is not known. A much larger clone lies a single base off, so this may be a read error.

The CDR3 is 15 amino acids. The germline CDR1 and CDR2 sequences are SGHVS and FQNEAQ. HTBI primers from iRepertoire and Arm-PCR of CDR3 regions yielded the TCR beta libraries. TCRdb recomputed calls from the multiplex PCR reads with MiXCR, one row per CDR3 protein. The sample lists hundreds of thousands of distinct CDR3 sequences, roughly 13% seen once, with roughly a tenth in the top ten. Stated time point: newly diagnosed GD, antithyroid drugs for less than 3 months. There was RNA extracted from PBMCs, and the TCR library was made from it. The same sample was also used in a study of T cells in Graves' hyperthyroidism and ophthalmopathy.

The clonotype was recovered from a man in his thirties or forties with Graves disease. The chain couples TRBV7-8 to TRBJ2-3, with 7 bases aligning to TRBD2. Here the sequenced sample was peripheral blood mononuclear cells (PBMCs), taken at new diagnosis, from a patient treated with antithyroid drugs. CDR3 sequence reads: CAGSLVRTRTDTQYF. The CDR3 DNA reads TGTGCCGGCAGCTTAGTCCGGACTAGGACAGATACGCAGTATTTT.